Listed below are T cell receptor beta chains from one sample, sequenced in a study of blood T cell repertoires in COVID-19. Profiling relied on immunoSEQ multiplex PCR, and the TCRdb table lists in-frame clones only, not all of them. Found here are about 400,000 clones, 87% of them singletons; the top ten hold 3%. Sequencing input: PBMCs or T cells enriched from blood (not recorded which). The receptors were sampled from a woman aged 25-40 years who had recovered from COVID-19. CDR3s include the opening cysteine and the closing phenylalanine or tryptophan. Clone size, where shown, is once, few, many, or a class for clones that have expanded.

CASTLRGGGETQYF | TRBJ2-5 | 14 | NA | TRBV6-5
CASSFGGRYQPQHF | TRBJ1-5 | 14 | NA | TRBV28
CASSQGEASSYEQYF | TRBJ2-7 | 15 | NA | TRBV4-1
CASSPGLAASYEQYF | TRBJ2-7 | 15 | NA | TRBV5-4
CASSAGNSNQPQHF | TRBJ1-5 | 14 | once | TRBV6-2/TRBV6-3
CASSLTSGLYNEQFF | TRBJ2-1 | 15 | NA | TRBV5-1
CASSLRGETPYEQYF | TRBJ2-7 | 15 | NA | TRBV11-3
CASSASDGGYNEQFF | TRBJ2-1 | 15 | NA | TRBV6-5
CASSPGTGGGHEQYF | TRBJ2-7 | 15 | NA | TRBV5-6
CASSFPTGAAEAFF | TRBJ1-1 | 14 | NA | TRBV7-9
CASFPAARDLAYNEQFF | TRBJ2-1 | 17 | few | TRBV28
CASRDFRSEQYF | TRBJ2-7 | 12 | NA | TRBV12-3/TRBV12-4
CASSPNQGANTEAFF | TRBJ1-1 | 15 | NA | TRBV18
CASSLGQGGFYGYTF | TRBJ1-2 | 15 | NA | TRBV7-2
CASSLVGRTEAFF | TRBJ1-1 | 13 | NA | TRBV28
CASRGGRGWNTGELFF | TRBJ2-2 | 16 | NA | TRBV9
CASSPQVARRNTEAFF | TRBJ1-1 | 16 | NA | TRBV5-1
CASRQGAAWHTEAFF | TRBJ1-1 | 15 | NA | TRBV5-1
CASSSGHLRFF | TRBJ1-4 | 11 | few | TRBV28
CASPPRGGRDTEAFF | TRBJ1-1 | 15 | NA | TRBV19
CASSPRQDYQPQHF | TRBJ1-5 | 14 | once | TRBV7-8
CASSLTGLDSPLHF | TRBJ1-6 | 14 | NA | TRBV5-6
CASSQGMGLGNTIYF | TRBJ1-3 | 15 | NA | TRBV4-1
CASSTHLESANTGELFF | TRBJ2-2 | 17 | NA | TRBV7-2
CASSSGQPNTEAFF | TRBJ1-1 | 14 | NA | TRBV5-1
CAWSVTWSMNTEAFF | TRBJ1-1 | 15 | NA | TRBV30
CASSGGGSFYGYTF | TRBJ1-2 | 14 | NA | TRBV28
CASSLYTGGTEAFF | TRBJ1-1 | 14 | NA | TRBV18
CASSPPTRNTEAFF | TRBJ1-1 | 14 | NA | TRBV5-6
CASSVEGGTDTQYF | TRBJ2-3 | 14 | NA | TRBV9
CASSLGGARRLGSTGELFF | TRBJ2-2 | 19 | few | TRBV28
CASSLPRENYEQYF | TRBJ2-7 | 14 | NA | TRBV7-2